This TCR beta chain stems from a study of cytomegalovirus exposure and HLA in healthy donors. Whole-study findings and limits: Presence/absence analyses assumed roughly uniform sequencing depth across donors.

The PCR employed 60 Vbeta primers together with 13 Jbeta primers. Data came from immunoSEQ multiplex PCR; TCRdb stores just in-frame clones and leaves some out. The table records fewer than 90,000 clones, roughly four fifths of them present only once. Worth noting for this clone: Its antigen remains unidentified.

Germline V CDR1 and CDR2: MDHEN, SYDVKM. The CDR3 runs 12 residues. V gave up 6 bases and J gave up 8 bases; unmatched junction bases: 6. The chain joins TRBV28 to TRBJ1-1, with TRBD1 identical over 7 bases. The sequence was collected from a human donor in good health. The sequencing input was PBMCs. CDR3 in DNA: TGTGCCAGCAGGGGGGCGGGACAGGAAGCTTTCTTT. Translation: CASRGAGQEAFF.